This TCR beta chain is drawn from a study of T cell changes during pregnancy in multiple sclerosis. Here immunoSEQ multiplex PCR was the method, and the copy in TCRdb shows in-frame clones only, minus some. The sample has some 60,000 clones, 90% seen once; the top ten hold under 2.5%. Germline V CDR1 and CDR2: LNHNV, YYDKDF (reference sequence). Trimming at V came to 0 bases and at J to 3 bases, leaving 2 bases not matched to a gene. The CDR3 extends over 14 amino acids. Material: peripheral blood, obtained in the first trimester of pregnancy. The TCR originated in a female donor in good health, enrolled as a control in a pregnancy study. V is TRBV15 and J is TRBJ2-7; 7 nucleotides agree with TRBD1. CDR3 loop: CATSREDRNYEQYF. The CDR3 region has the DNA TGTGCCACCAGCAGAGAGGACAGGAACTACGAGCAGTACTTC.